The subject of this entry is one T cell receptor beta chain. The antigen is unknown. TCR beta cDNA libraries had unique molecular identifiers. Approximately 0.5 million cDNA molecules were recovered from an input of 1 to 10 million T cells. TCRdb fed the PCR reads into MiXCR, producing one record per CDR3 protein. The table shows roughly 540,000 distinct CDR3 sequences, with less than 40% occurring only once. The sample is drawn from a study of post-analysis software for immune sequencing data. Background on the study: The courses of disease that were included comprised relapsing-remitting, secondary progressive and progressive-relapsing multiple sclerosis. Overall study results and limits: The normalized Chao1 diversity of multiple sclerosis patients was significantly lower than that of controls.

This TCR was recovered from a girl aged 2-17 years with multiple sclerosis. The sequenced material came from blood.

The CDR3 region is CASSLRGRIGSPLHF. The CDR3 nucleotides are TGTGCCAGCAGTTTACGGGGTAGGATTGGTTCACCCCTCCACTTT. The chain combines TRBV28 with TRBJ1-6; D is unclear. This CDR3 is built from 15 residues. Trimming removed 2 bases at V and 9 bases at J, with 14 bases between. From germline, CDR1 is MDHEN and CDR2 SYDVKM.